This T cell receptor (beta chain) came from a study of a mutant IDH1 vaccine in newly diagnosed glioma. Study-wide background: Patients got their first vaccination 4-6 weeks after radiotherapy alone, or with temozolomide cycles.

Time point defined: week 35, safety follow-up. All doses held 300 ug of mutant IDH1 20-mer peptide, with topical imiquimod. The CDR3 covers 14 residues. In germline, CDR1 is SGHRS, CDR2 YFSETQ. Between the trimmed V and J ends, which lost 0 bases and 4 bases, there was a span of 8 bases. On this clone itself: Its specificity is not known.

Study-wide findings and caveats: Of the patients, roughly 95% had vaccine-induced immune responses.

Clones were sequenced by immunoSEQ multiplex PCR, and TCRdb holds only the in-frame ones, with some missing. In the table there are 42,000 or so clones, roughly 83% of which are singletons. Sequences were derived from PBMCs, sampled from a glioma patient whose treatment included an IDH1 peptide vaccine. The receptor was isolated from a woman in her fifties or sixties with glioma. The rearrangement uses TRBV5-1 and TRBJ2-1; D is possibly TRBD1 or TRBD2 (5 bases each). The CDR3 DNA follows: TGCGCCAGCAGCTTGGGGGGGTGGTACAATGAGCAGTTCTTC. It codes for CASSLGGWYNEQFF.